The rows below give T cell receptor beta chains drawn from one sample of a study of cytomegalovirus exposure and HLA in healthy donors. Assay: immunoSEQ multiplex PCR; the TCRdb copy retains only in-frame clones and omits some. The sample consists of about 160,000 clones, roughly 80% of them appearing once. Sequencing used PBMCs. All receptors come from a female donor in good health and CMV-seronegative. Both conserved end residues are part of each CDR3. A D gene is named only where the DNA matches it firmly.

J gene: TRBJ2-1; V gene: TRBV7-3; CDR3 length: 17; D gene: TRBD2; CDR3 protein: CASSTGPGTSAYNEQFF
J gene: TRBJ2-7; V gene: TRBV7-9; CDR3 length: 18; D gene: TRBD2; CDR3 protein: CASSPPGLAGGPAGEQYF
J gene: TRBJ1-3; V gene: TRBV5-4; CDR3 length: 14; D gene: .; CDR3 protein: CASSLDGGGNTIYF
J gene: TRBJ2-3; V gene: TRBV2; CDR3 length: 12; D gene: .; CDR3 protein: CASCQGTDTQYF
J gene: TRBJ1-6; V gene: TRBV10-2; CDR3 length: 15; D gene: TRBD1; CDR3 protein: CASRPLQGGDSPLHF
J gene: TRBJ2-1; V gene: TRBV6-5; CDR3 length: 13; D gene: .; CDR3 protein: CASRFIRSDEQFF
J gene: TRBJ1-5; V gene: TRBV30; CDR3 length: 13; D gene: .; CDR3 protein: CAWSVQGGQPQHF
J gene: TRBJ1-2; V gene: TRBV30; CDR3 length: 15; D gene: TRBD1; CDR3 protein: CAWSGYPGTGDGYTF
J gene: TRBJ2-7; V gene: TRBV5-4; CDR3 length: 13; D gene: .; CDR3 protein: CASSSDRQDEQYF
J gene: TRBJ1-6; V gene: TRBV5-6; CDR3 length: 17; D gene: TRBD1; CDR3 protein: CASSELGQGATVPPLHF
J gene: TRBJ2-3; V gene: TRBV5-1; CDR3 length: 17; D gene: TRBD1; CDR3 protein: CASSLGDRGWSTDTQYF
J gene: TRBJ1-1; V gene: TRBV2; CDR3 length: 14; D gene: TRBD1; CDR3 protein: CASSLQGADTEAFF
J gene: TRBJ2-3; V gene: TRBV5-4; CDR3 length: 19; D gene: TRBD2; CDR3 protein: CASSPGGSLGGPAQDTQYF
J gene: TRBJ2-5; V gene: TRBV2; CDR3 length: 11; D gene: .; CDR3 protein: CASSAGETQYF